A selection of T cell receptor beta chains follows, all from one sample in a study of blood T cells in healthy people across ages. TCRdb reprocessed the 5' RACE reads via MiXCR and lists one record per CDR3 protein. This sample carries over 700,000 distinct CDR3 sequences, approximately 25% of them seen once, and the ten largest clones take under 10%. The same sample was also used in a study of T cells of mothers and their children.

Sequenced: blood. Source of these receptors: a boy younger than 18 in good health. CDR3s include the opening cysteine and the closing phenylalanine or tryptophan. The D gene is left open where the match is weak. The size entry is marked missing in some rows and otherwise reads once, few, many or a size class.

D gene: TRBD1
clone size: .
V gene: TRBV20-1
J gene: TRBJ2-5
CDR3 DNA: TGCAGTGCAGCACCCCGGGACAGGGGATATCAAGAGACCCAGTACTTC
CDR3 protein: CSAAPRDRGYQETQYF

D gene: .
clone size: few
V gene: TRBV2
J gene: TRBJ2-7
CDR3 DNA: TGTGCCAGCAGTGAAGTAGTAGCGTTCAGCTCCTACGAGCAGTACTTC
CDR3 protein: CASSEVVAFSSYEQYF

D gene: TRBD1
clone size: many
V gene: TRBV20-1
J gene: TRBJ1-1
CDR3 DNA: TGCAGTGCAACTCTTGGACAGGGCGGTACTGAAGCTTTCTTT
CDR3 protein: CSATLGQGGTEAFF

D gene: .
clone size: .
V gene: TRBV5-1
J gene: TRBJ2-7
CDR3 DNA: TGCGCCAGCAGCTTGATGGGTAGCGGAACCTACGAGCAGTACTTC
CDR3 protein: CASSLMGSGTYEQYF

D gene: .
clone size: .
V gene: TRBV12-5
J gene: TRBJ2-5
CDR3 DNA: TGTGCTACCCAACAGGGATACCAAGAGACCCAGTACTTC
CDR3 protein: CATQQGYQETQYF

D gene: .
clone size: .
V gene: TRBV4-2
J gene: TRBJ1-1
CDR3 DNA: TGTGCCAGCAGCCAAGACGCAGGTCCGAACACTGAAGCTTTCTTT
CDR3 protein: CASSQDAGPNTEAFF

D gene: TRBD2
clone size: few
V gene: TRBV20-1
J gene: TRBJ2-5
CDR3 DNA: TGCAGTGCGCGGGACTATAGGGAGACCCAGTACTTC
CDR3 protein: CSARDYRETQYF

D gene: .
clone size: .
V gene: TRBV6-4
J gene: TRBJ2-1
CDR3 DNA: TGTGCCAGCAGCCCAGCCCCGAACAATGAGCAGCTCTTC
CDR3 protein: CASSPAPNNEQLF

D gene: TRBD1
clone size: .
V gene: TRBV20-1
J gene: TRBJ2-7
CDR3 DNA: TGCAGTGCTAGAGTAGACGACAGGGGAGGCGAGCAGTACTTC
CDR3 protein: CSARVDDRGGEQYF

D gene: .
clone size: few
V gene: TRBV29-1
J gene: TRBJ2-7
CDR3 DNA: TGCAGCGTTGGGGACGGAATAAGCGAGCAGTACTTC
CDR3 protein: CSVGDGISEQYF

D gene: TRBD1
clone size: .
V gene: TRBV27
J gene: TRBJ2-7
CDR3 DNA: TGTGCCAGCAGTTTAACGGTCGGGACAGGGCTGCGAGAGCAGTACTTC
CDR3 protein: CASSLTVGTGLREQYF

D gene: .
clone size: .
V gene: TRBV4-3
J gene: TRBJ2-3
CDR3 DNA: TGCGCCAGCAGCCAAGAGGGGGGCCCGGGGGGAGCAGATACGCAGTATTTT
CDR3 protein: CASSQEGGPGGADTQYF

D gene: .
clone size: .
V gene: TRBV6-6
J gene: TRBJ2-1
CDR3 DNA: TGTGCCAGCAGTTACCGGGGACTCAATGAGCAGTTCTTC
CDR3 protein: CASSYRGLNEQFF

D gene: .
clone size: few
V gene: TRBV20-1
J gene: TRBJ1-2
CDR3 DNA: TGCAGTGCTAGAGACAGGGTACGGGGCTACACCTTC
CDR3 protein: CSARDRVRGYTF

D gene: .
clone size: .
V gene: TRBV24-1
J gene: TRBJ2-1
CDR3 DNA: TGTGCCACCAGTGATCTACAGGGCAATGAGCAGTTCTTC
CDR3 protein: CATSDLQGNEQFF

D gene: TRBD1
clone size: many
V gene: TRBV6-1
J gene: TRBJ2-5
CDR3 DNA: TGTGCCAGCAGTCGGACAGGGGGGACCCAGTACTTC
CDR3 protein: CASSRTGGTQYF

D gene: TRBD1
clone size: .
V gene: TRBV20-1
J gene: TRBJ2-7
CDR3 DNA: TGCAGTGCTATCCCGGACAGGGGTTACGAGCAGTACTTC
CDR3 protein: CSAIPDRGYEQYF

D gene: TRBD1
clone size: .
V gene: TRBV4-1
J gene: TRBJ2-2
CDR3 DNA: TGCGCCAGCAGCCAAGGCCCCGGACAGGGATACACCGGGGAGCTGTTTTTT
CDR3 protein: CASSQGPGQGYTGELFF

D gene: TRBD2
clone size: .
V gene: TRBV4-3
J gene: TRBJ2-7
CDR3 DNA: TGCGCCAGCAGCCAAGAGTCGGGCGGGGGCTACGAGCAGTACTTC
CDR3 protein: CASSQESGGGYEQYF

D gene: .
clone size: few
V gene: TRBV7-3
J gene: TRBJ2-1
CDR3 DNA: TGTGCCAGCAGCCCAGAGAGAAGTGGTGAGCAGTTCTTC
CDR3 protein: CASSPERSGEQFF

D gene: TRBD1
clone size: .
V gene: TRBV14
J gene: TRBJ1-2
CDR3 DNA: TGTGCCAGCAAACCAGGGGGCAACTATGGCTACACCTTC
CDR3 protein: CASKPGGNYGYTF

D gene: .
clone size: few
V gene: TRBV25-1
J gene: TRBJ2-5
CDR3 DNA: TGTGCCATGATACTCGGGATTATCGGAGGGACCCAGTACTTC
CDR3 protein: CAMILGIIGGTQYF

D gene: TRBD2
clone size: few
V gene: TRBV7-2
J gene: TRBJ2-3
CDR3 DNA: TGTGCCAGCAGCTTAGCTCTGACTAGCGGGGCAGATACGCAGTATTTT
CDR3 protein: CASSLALTSGADTQYF

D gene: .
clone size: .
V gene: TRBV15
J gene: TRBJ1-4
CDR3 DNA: TGTGCCACCAGTAGAAGGACAGTAGGTGAAAAACTGTTTTTT
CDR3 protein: CATSRRTVGEKLFF

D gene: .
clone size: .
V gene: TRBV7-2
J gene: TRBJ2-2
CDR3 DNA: TGTGCCAGCAGCTTAGTTCCGGGGGCGCGGGAGCTGTTTTTT
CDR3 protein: CASSLVPGARELFF

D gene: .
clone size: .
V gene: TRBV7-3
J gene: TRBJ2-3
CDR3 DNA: TGTGCCAGCAGCTTAAATTGGGGGGGCCTTGGTACGCAGTATTTT
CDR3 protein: CASSLNWGGLGTQYF

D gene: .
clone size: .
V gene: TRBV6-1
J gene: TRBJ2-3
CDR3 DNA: TGTGCCAGCAGTGAAGTCCCAGGGTGGGATACGCAGTATTTT
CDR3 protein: CASSEVPGWDTQYF

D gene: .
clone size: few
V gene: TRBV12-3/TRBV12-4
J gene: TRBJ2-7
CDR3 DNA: TGTGCCAGCAGTTCCAGGGCCTACGAGCAGTACTTC
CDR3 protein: CASSSRAYEQYF

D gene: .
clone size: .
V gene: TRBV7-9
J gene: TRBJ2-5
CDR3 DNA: TGTGCCAGCAGCTTAGAAGAGCAGGGATCGGCCCAGTACTTC
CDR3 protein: CASSLEEQGSAQYF

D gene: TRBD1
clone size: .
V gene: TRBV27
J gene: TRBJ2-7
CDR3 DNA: TGTGCCAGCAGCTCGGGACAGCCTTTTAGGGAGCAGTACTTC
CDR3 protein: CASSSGQPFREQYF

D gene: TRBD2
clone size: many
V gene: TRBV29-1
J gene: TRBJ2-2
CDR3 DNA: TGCAGCGCTCGGAGCGGGGGGAACACCGGGGAGCTGTTTTTT
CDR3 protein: CSARSGGNTGELFF

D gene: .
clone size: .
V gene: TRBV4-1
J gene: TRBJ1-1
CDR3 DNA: TGCGCCAGCAGCCAAGATTCGGTGGGAGCCAGTGAAGATTTCTTT
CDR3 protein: CASSQDSVGASEDFF

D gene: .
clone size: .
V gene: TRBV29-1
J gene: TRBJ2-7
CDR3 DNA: TGCAGCGTTGGACGGAGGGCGTCCTACGAGCAGTACTTC
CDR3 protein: CSVGRRASYEQYF

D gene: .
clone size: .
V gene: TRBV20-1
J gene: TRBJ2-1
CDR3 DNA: TGCAGTGCTTTAACGGCCAATGAGCAGTTCTTC
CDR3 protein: CSALTANEQFF

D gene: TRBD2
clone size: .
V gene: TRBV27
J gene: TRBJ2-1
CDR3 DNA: TGTGCCAGCAGTTCCCCGGGACTAGACAATGAGCAGTTCTTC
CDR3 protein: CASSSPGLDNEQFF

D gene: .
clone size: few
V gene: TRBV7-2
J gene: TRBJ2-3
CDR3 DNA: TGTGCCAGCAGCTTACCCTACGACCGGGATACGCAGTATTTT
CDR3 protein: CASSLPYDRDTQYF

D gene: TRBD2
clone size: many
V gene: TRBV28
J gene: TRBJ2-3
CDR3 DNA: TGTGCCAGCAGTCAGCGACTAGCGGGGGATACGCAGTATTTT
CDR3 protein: CASSQRLAGDTQYF

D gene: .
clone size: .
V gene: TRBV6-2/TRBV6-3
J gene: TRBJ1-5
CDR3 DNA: TGTGCCAGCAGTTACTCACAGGGCTTCAATCAGCCCCAGCATTTT
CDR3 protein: CASSYSQGFNQPQHF

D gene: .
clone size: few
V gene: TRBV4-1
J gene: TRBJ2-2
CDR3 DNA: TGCGCCAGCAGCCCCGACAGGAGTCATACGCGCCTCACCGGGGAGCTGTTTTTT
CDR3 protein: CASSPDRSHTRLTGELFF

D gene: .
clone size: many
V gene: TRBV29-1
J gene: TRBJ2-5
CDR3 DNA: TGCAGCGTTGAAGATCGGGGCATCCAAGAGACCCAGTACTTC
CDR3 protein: CSVEDRGIQETQYF

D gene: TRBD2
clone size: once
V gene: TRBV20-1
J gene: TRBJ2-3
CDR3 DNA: TGCAGTGCTAGCAGCGGGAGTGGGGAGGATACGCAGTATTTT
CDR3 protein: CSASSGSGEDTQYF

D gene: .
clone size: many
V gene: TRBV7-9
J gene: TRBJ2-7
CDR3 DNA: TGTGCCAGCAGCTCGGACAGGGAGCGGGACTACGAGCAGTACTTC
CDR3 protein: CASSSDRERDYEQYF

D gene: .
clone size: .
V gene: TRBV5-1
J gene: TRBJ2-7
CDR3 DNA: TGCGCCAGCAGCTTGGCCGGGGGTCCCCAGAACTACGAGCAGTACTTC
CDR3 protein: CASSLAGGPQNYEQYF

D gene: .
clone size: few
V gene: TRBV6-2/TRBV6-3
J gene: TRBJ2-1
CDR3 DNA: TGTGCCAGCAGTCCCACAGGATCCGCGCCTTACAATGAGCAGTTCTTC
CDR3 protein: CASSPTGSAPYNEQFF

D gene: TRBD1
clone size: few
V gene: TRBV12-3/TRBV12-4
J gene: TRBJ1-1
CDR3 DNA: TGTGCCAGCAGACCTACAGGGGATAACCCTGAAGCTTTCTTT
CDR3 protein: CASRPTGDNPEAFF

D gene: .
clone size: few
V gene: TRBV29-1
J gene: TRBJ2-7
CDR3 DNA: TGCAGCGTTGAAGATCGCAGCAGCTACGAGCAGTACTTC
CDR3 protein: CSVEDRSSYEQYF

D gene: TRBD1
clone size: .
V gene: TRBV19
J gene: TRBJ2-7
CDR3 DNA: TGTGCCAGTAGCCAAGGACAGGTCTACTCCTACGAGCAGTACTTC
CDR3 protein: CASSQGQVYSYEQYF

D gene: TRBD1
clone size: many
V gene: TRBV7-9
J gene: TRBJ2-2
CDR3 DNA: TGTGCCAGCACCTTACCAGCAGGGGGTTTCGGTTCTACCGGGGAGCTGTTTTTT
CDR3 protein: CASTLPAGGFGSTGELFF

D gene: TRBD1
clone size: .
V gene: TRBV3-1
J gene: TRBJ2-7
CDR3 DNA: TGTGCCAGCAGCCAAGATTATGAGACAGGGGTCACCCACGAGCAGTACTTC
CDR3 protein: CASSQDYETGVTHEQYF

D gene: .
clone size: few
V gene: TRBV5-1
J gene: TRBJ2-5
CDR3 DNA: TGCGCCAGCAGCTTGGGCTGGGTTGGCGAAGAGACCCAGTACTTC
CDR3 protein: CASSLGWVGEETQYF

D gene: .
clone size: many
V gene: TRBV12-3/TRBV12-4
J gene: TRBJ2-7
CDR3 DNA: TGTGCCAGCAGTTTACCCTCGACCTACGAGCAGTACTTC
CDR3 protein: CASSLPSTYEQYF

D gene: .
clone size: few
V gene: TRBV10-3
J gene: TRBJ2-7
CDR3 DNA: TGTGCCATCAGTGAGTCGTCTAGAGCTCCCTACGAGCAGTACTTC
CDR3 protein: CAISESSRAPYEQYF

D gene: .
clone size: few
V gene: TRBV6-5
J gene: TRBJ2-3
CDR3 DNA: TGTGCCAGCAAGCGGTGGAACACAGATACGCAGTATTTT
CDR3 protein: CASKRWNTDTQYF

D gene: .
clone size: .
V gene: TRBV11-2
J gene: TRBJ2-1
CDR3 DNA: TGTGCCAGCAGCCGGGGAAATCTAGAGTCCTACAATGAGCAGTTCTTC
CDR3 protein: CASSRGNLESYNEQFF

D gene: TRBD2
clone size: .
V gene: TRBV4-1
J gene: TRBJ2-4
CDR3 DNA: TGCGCCAGCAGCCAAGATGGTACACGGGGGGACATTCAGTACTTC
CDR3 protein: CASSQDGTRGDIQYF